The TCR beta chain under discussion was sequenced for a study of CD8 T cells in Susac syndrome. It was with random hexamers that roughly 0.45 to 1 ug RNA was reverse transcribed. An immunoSEQ multiplex PCR generated amplified TCR beta CDR3 products spanning 54 Vbeta and 13 Jbeta. TCRdb fed the immunoSEQ multiplex PCR reads into MiXCR, producing one record per CDR3 protein. This sample has about 130,000 distinct CDR3 sequences; 94% occur once, and the top ten carry 0.095% to 0.15%. A remark on this clonotype: The antigen is undetermined.

Study-level points and caveats: That the number of individuals in its TCR sequencing and HLA analysis was relatively small was acknowledged by the study.

The germline CDR1 and CDR2 sequences are LGHDT and YNNKEL (reference sequence). Trimming left V 8 bases short and J 3 bases short, with 20 bases between. This CDR3 is 15 amino acids long. CD8+ and CD4+ T cells from blood underwent TCR beta sequencing, which was carried out in a high-throughput format. TEMRA cells were FACS-enriched, with CD8+ and CD4+ T cells isolated negatively. This receptor was obtained from a human donor with multiple sclerosis. Specimen: CD4+ T cells from PBMCs. V usage is TRBV3-1 and J usage is TRBJ2-7, with D possibly TRBD1 on 5 matching bases. The CDR3, as DNA: TGTGCCAGCCGTAGGACGGGCAAGGGGATCTACGAGCAGTACTTC. This gives the protein CASRRTGKGIYEQYF.